The T cell receptor (beta chain) under discussion was sequenced for a study of T cell responses to AZD1222 COVID-19 vaccine. Trimming took off 8 bases at V and 4 bases at J, with 18 bases between the two ends. This CDR3 is 15 amino acids long. From germline, CDR1 is MNHEY and CDR2 SVGAGI. For this clone: Its antigen is not identified.

Assay: immunoSEQ multiplex PCR; the TCRdb copy retains only in-frame clones and omits some. The sample contains tens of thousands of clones, about 88% of which appear only once. Study-wide results and limits: Donors in the cohort were predominantly white British and more often female, and clonal diversity was possibly underestimated. At baseline, just five to seven AZD1222 recipients tested seropositive.

The sequence derives from an adult who received the AZD1222 COVID-19 vaccine. The gene calls are TRBV6-5 and TRBJ1-3; perhaps TRBD1 as D (6 bases). This sample comprised peripheral blood, obtained 28 days after the second AZD1222 dose. Here the CDR3 reads CASRRGGDEGNTIYF. The CDR3, as DNA: TGTGCCAGCCGGAGAGGGGGGGACGAAGGAAACACCATATATTTT.